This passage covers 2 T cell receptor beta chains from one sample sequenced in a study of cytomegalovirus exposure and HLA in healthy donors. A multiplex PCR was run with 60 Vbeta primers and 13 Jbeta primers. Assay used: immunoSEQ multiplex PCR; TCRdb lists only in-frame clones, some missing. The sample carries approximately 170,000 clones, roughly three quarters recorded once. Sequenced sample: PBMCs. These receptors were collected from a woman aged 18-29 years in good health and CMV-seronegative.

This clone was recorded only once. The CDR3 DNA is TGTGCCAGCAGCGCCGGGGCAGATACGCAGTATTTT. Protein sequence: CASSAGADTQYF. The gene calls are TRBV9 and TRBJ2-3; maybe TRBD2 (5 bases). This CDR3 has 12 residues. The V end lost 3 bases, the J end lost 4 bases, and 6 bases lay between the germline ends. The V gene's germline CDR1 is SGDLS and CDR2 YYNGEE.

This chain's CDR3 is CASSVTGVGYGYTF. CDR3 sequence (DNA): TGTGCCAGCAGCGTAACAGGGGTAGGCTATGGCTACACCTTC. The J gene is TRBJ1-2, the V gene TRBV9, with TRBD1 matching 7 bases. Unmatched junction bases numbered 4, after V lost 1 base and J lost 4 bases. Per germline, CDR1 SGDLS and CDR2 YYNGEE. CDR3 length: 14 amino acids. The complete variable domain, with remaining parts taken from reference TRBV9 and TRBJ1-2, reads DSGVTQTPKHLITATGQRVTLRCSPRSGDLSVYWYQQSLDQGLQFLIQYYNGEERAKGNILERFSAQQFPDLHSELNLSSLELGDSALYFCASSVTGVGYGYTFGSGTRLTVV.